This record looks at one T cell receptor (beta chain) sequence and its context. It was the library that attached unique molecular identifiers to individual cDNA molecules. Per the original data handling: 96,000 or so TCRs per sample was the median, with a range of about 20,000 to 690,600. TCRdb reanalysed the RACE reads using MiXCR and keeps one entry per CDR3 protein. Here the V and J calls rest on TCRdb's processing, not on the authors' analysis. Of about 300,000 distinct CDR3 sequences listed, about 5.4% are singletons. These data come from a study of human T cells and chemical hapten exposure. The time point: pre-sensitization, week 0. Indicated treatment: therapeutic diphenylcyclopropenone sensitization with weekly scalp DPC. This CDR3 comprises 15 residues. Trimming took 4 bases from V and 4 from J, leaving 15 bases between them. Per germline, CDR1 SGHNT and CDR2 YYREEE (reference sequence).

This TCR was recovered from a woman aged 18-29 years with alopecia areata. Some clones in this sample may be carry-over from other donors' samples. The chain carries TRBV5-4 and TRBJ1-3; D gene ambiguous. This specimen consisted of whole blood, obtained in connection with sensitization to the hapten diphenylcyclopropenone (DPC). CDR3 sequence: CASSQGRNVGNTIYF. For the CDR3, the DNA is TGTGCCAGCAGCCAAGGACGGAACGTGGGAAACACCATATATTTT.